This TCR beta chain was recovered during a study of T cell responses to AZD1222 COVID-19 vaccine. Study outcomes and limitations: Repertoires in all cases were sampled only once the peak T cell response had passed.

Germline-derived CDR1 and CDR2 are SNHLY and FYNNEI. The CDR3 loop spans 15 amino acids. V was clipped by 3 bases and J by 1 base, with 12 bases between them. The sample holds one count of this clone. Antigen unknown. Repertoires were generated with immunoSEQ multiplex PCR, while TCRdb's copy carries only in-frame clones and drops some. The sample has over 85,000 clones; just under 95% are singletons. The receptor comes from an adult who received the AZD1222 COVID-19 vaccine. This specimen was peripheral blood, taken 28 days after the second AZD1222 dose. The rearrangement links TRBV2 to TRBJ1-1; D is perhaps TRBD1 (5 bases). Here the CDR3 reads CASSEGLGGNTEAFF. The CDR3, as DNA: TGTGCCAGCAGTGAGGGACTTGGGGGGAACACTGAAGCTTTCTTT.